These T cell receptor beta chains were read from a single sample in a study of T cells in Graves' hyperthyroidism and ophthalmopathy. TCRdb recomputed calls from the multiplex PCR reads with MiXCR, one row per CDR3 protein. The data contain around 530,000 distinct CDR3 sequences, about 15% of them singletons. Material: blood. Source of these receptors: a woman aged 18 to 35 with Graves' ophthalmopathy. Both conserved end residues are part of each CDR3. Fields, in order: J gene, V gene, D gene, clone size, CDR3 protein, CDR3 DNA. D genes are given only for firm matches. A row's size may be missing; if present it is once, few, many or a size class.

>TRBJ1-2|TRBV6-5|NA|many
CASSYSTNGRDYGYTF
TGTGCCAGCAGTTACTCAACCAATGGACGGGACTATGGCTACACCTTC
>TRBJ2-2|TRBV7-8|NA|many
CASSLSSGELFF
TGTGCCAGCAGCCTATCCTCCGGGGAGCTGTTTTTT
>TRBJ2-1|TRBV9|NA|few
CASSAQLVSTYNEQFF
TGTGCCAGCAGCGCCCAACTAGTATCAACCTACAATGAGCAGTTCTTC
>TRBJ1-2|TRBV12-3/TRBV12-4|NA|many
CASSLAQETYGYTF
TGTGCCAGCAGTTTAGCACAGGAGACATATGGCTACACCTTC
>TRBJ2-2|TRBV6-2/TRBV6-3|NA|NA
CASSSHRDSNTGELFF
TGTGCCAGCAGTTCTCACCGGGACTCCAACACCGGGGAGCTGTTTTTT
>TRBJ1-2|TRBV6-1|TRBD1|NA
CASSWRGRGRGYTF
TGTGCCAGCAGTTGGAGGGGGCGCGGGAGGGGCTACACCTTC
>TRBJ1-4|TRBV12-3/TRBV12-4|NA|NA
CASTDATNEKLFF
TGTGCCAGCACAGACGCAACTAATGAAAAACTGTTTTTT
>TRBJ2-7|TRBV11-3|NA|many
CASSLGISTEQYF
TGTGCCAGCAGCTTGGGGATCTCGACAGAGCAGTACTTC
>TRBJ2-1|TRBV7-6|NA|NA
CASSPGMGNEQFF
TGTGCCAGCAGCCCCGGAATGGGCAATGAGCAGTTCTTC
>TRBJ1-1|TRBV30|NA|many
CAWGDFGNTEAFF
TGTGCCTGGGGGGACTTTGGGAACACTGAAGCTTTCTTT
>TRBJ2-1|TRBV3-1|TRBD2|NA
CASSQTGLAGAGYNEQFF
TGTGCCAGCAGCCAAACCGGACTAGCGGGAGCGGGGTACAATGAGCAGTTCTTC
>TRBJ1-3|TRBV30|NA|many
CAWISQARSAIYF
TGTGCCTGGATTAGTCAGGCGCGGTCGGCCATATATTTT
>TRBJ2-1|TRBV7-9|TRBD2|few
CASSFPGGYNEQFF
TGTGCCAGCAGCTTCCCGGGGGGGTACAATGAGCAGTTCTTC
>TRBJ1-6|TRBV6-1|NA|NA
CASSEAQGRISPLHF
TGTGCCAGCAGTGAAGCGCAGGGGAGGATCTCACCCCTCCACTTT
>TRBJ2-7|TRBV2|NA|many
CASSGQKEQYF
TGTGCCAGCAGTGGGCAGAAAGAGCAGTACTTC
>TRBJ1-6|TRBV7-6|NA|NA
CASSLLRDSYNSPLHF
TGTGCCAGCAGCTTGCTCCGGGACTCCTATAATTCACCCCTCCACTTT
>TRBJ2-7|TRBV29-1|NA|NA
CSVEVGYSYEQYF
TGCAGCGTTGAGGTGGGGTACTCCTACGAGCAGTACTTC
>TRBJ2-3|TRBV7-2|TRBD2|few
CASSLRALAGVGGYSTDTQYF
TGTGCCAGCAGCTTAAGAGCACTAGCGGGAGTGGGGGGATATAGCACAGATACGCAGTATTTT
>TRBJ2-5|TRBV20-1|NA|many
CSATRDKRPETQYF
TGCAGTGCAACCCGGGACAAACGACCGGAGACCCAGTACTTC
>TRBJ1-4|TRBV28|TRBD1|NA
CASSPRQDRVGGKLFF
TGTGCCAGCAGTCCCCGTCAGGACAGGGTGGGAGGAAAACTGTTTTTT
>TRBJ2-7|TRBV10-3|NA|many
CAIKEGITYEQYF
TGTGCCATCAAGGAGGGGATAACCTACGAGCAGTACTTC
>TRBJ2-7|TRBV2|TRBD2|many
CATGGGFYEQYF
TGTGCCACCGGGGGAGGGTTCTACGAGCAGTACTTC
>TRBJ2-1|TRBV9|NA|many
CASSVSGRLRNEQFF
TGTGCCAGCAGCGTCTCGGGAAGGTTGCGGAATGAGCAGTTCTTC
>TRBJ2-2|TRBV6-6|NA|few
CASSYSYRFPTEFRSGELFF
TGTGCCAGCAGTTACTCGTACAGGTTTCCAACCGAGTTTAGGTCCGGGGAGCTGTTTTTT
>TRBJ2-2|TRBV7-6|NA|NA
CASSTAPGTGELFF
TGTGCCAGCAGCACAGCCCCAGGGACCGGGGAGCTGTTTTTT
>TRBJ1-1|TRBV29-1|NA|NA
CSGKGQATEAFF
TGCAGCGGGAAGGGACAAGCCACTGAAGCTTTCTTT
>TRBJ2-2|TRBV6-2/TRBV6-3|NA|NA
CASSYGGGAGGELFF
TGTGCCAGCAGTTACGGGGGGGGGGCCGGCGGGGAGCTGTTTTTT
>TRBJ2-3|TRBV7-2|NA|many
CASSPPGYTTDTQYF
TGTGCCAGCAGCCCCCCTGGCTACACCACAGATACGCAGTATTTT
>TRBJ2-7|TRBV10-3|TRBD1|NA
CAISDDGTGSYEQYF
TGTGCCATCAGTGATGACGGGACAGGGTCCTACGAGCAGTACTTC
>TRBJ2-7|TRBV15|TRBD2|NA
CATSRDDAGGLAGVTYEQYF
TGTGCCACCAGCAGAGATGACGCGGGGGGACTAGCGGGAGTTACTTACGAGCAGTACTTC
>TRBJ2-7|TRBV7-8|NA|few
CASRSRWLYEQYF
TGTGCCAGCAGGAGCAGATGGCTCTACGAGCAGTACTTC
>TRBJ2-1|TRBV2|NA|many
CASSEGVEGAPYNEQFF
TGTGCCAGCAGTGAAGGTGTTGAAGGGGCCCCCTACAATGAGCAGTTCTTC
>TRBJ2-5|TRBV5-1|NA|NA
CASSSQGQETQYF
TGCGCCAGCAGCTCCCAGGGTCAAGAGACCCAGTACTTC
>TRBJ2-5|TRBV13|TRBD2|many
CASSTVPGLAGGYQETQYF
TGTGCCAGCAGCACGGTCCCGGGACTAGCGGGAGGGTACCAAGAGACCCAGTACTTC
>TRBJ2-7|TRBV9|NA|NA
CASSPSVGETYEQYF
TGTGCCAGCAGCCCCTCGGTCGGAGAAACCTACGAGCAGTACTTC
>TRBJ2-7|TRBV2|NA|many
CASSSHRELGEQYF
TGTGCCAGCAGCTCCCACAGGGAGCTGGGCGAGCAGTACTTC
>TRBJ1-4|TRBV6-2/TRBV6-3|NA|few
CASRRGLTNEKLFF
TGTGCCAGCCGTCGGGGGTTAACTAATGAAAAACTGTTTTTT
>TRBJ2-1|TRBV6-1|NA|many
CASRQEGALLNEQFF
TGTGCCAGCAGGCAGGAAGGGGCGCTTCTCAATGAGCAGTTCTTC
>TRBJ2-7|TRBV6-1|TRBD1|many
CASSRTTGGFTYEQYF
TGTGCCAGCAGTCGCACGACAGGGGGCTTTACCTACGAGCAGTACTTC